The 27 T cell receptor beta chains listed next were all sequenced from one sample in a study of blood T cell repertoires in COVID-19. Assay: immunoSEQ multiplex PCR; the TCRdb copy retains only in-frame clones and omits some. The repertoire holds some 150,000 clones, about nine tenths seen once, with 10% in the top ten. The sequencing sample was made of peripheral blood. These TCRs come from a man aged 45-65 years with active or convalescent COVID-19.

In its sample, this clone was seen once. This chain connects TRBV4-1 to TRBJ1-5; D gene unclear. Germline V gene sequence: CDR1 MGHRA, CDR2 YSYEKL. V lost 4 bases to trimming and J lost 7 bases, with 17 bases between them. This CDR3 region has 15 residues. CDR3 sequence reads: CASSRVEGSGQPQHF. The CDR3, as DNA: TGCGCCAGCAGCCGAGTAGAAGGGAGTGGCCAGCCCCAGCATTTT.

CDR3 sequence: CASSQHSGSYNEQFF. CDR3 nucleotides: TGTGCCAGCTCACAACATAGCGGCTCCTACAATGAGCAGTTCTTC. The chain links TRBV18 to TRBJ2-1, with a tentative D call TRBD2 (6 bases). Germline assignment: CDR1 KGHSH and CDR2 LQKENI. Between the trimmed V and J ends, which lost 4 bases and 0 bases, there was a span of 10 bases. This CDR3 contains 15 residues. The full variable domain, rest sourced from reference TRBV18 and TRBJ2-1, is NAGVMQNPRHLVRRRGQEARLRCSPMKGHSHVYWYRQLPEEGLKFMVYLQKENIIDESGMPKERFSAEFPKEGPSILRIQQVVRGDSAAYFCASSQHSGSYNEQFFGPGTRLTVL.

The chain carries TRBV6-5 and TRBJ1-1; a possible D gene is TRBD1 (5 bases). Trimming removed 6 bases at V and 1 base at J, with 12 bases between. The CDR3 spans 14 residues. The germline V gene has CDR1 MNHEY and CDR2 SVGAGI. Here the CDR3 reads CASRERGGNTEAFF. The CDR3 nucleotides read TGTGCCAGCAGGGAGAGGGGAGGGAACACTGAAGCTTTCTTT.

The V call is TRBV6-6, the J call TRBJ2-7, with 10 bases matching TRBD2. The ends lost 6 bases at V and 1 base at J; junction bases unmatched: 3. Germline CDR1 and CDR2: MNHNY and SVGAGI (reference sequence). The CDR3 length is 14 residues. Written as DNA, the CDR3 is TGTGCCAGCAGCTCTAGCGGGGGTTCCTACGAGCAGTACTTC. This gives the protein CASSSSGGSYEQYF.

This clone appeared once. This chain uses TRBV30 with TRBJ1-4; 8 bases fit TRBD1. This CDR3 has 17 residues. Germline V CDR1 and CDR2: GTSNPN, SVGIG (reference sequence). J gave up 13 bases and V 5 bases, and 24 bases lay outside the gene matches. The CDR3 spells CAWLRDGTGGFDEALFF. The DNA for the CDR3 is TGTGCCTGGCTACGTGACGGGACAGGCGGATTTGATGAGGCACTGTTTTTT.

The chain is built from TRBV10-3 and TRBJ2-1, with 8 bases matching TRBD2. CDR1 and CDR2 (germline): ENHRY, SYGVKD. With 6 bases clipped from V and 7 bases from J, the junction kept 14 bases outside the gene matches. This CDR3 region has 16 residues. The CDR3 region is CAIRKGSGREGNEQFF. CDR3 nucleotide sequence: TGTGCCATCAGAAAGGGAAGCGGGAGAGAAGGTAATGAGCAGTTCTTC.

V usage is TRBV29-1 and J usage is TRBJ2-5; possible D gene TRBD1, 6 bases. This CDR3 spans 12 amino acids. V lost 3 bases and J 2 bases, leaving 7 bases between the germline ends. Germline loops: CDR1 SQVTM, CDR2 ANQGSEA. CDR3 residues: CSVETGQETQYF. In DNA, the CDR3 is TGCAGCGTTGAGACAGGACAAGAGACCCAGTACTTC.

CDR3 coding DNA: TGTGCCAGTAAATCTTCGTCGGGAGGGCCGTATGCCGAGCAGTACTTC. This sequence encodes CASKSSSGGPYAEQYF. V and J are TRBV19 and TRBJ2-7, with 8 bases that match TRBD2. The V gene's germline CDR1 is LNHDA and CDR2 SQIVND (reference sequence). Trimming removed 7 bases from V and 6 bases from J; junction bases left unmatched: 17. The CDR3 spans 16 residues.

The genes are TRBV27 and TRBJ2-2; a weak D match, TRBD2 (7 bases). The germline V gene has CDR1 MNHEY and CDR2 SMNVEV (reference sequence). This CDR3 comprises 16 residues. V shed 8 bases and J shed 1 base, with 17 bases lying between them. CDR3 DNA: TGTGCCAGCGGCTGGGGGCGGGAGTTGAACACCGGGGAGCTGTTTTTT. It encodes CASGWGRELNTGELFF.

V gene TRBV7-2 combines with J gene TRBJ2-5, with 12 bases aligning to TRBD2. The CDR3 runs 16 residues. After removal of 0 bases from V and 7 bases from J, the junction contained 6 bases not matched to a gene. CDR1 is SGHTA and CDR2 is FQGNSA in the germline V gene. CDR3 loop: CASSLALAGGTGTQYF. In DNA, the CDR3 is TGTGCCAGCAGCTTAGCGCTAGCGGGAGGGACGGGGACCCAGTACTTC.

This clone was seen once. This chain uses TRBV2 with TRBJ1-6; D not resolved. The germline V gene has CDR1 SNHLY and CDR2 FYNNEI. V was pared by 1 base and J by 0 bases, with 7 bases between. The CDR3 is 16 amino acids. The CDR3, as DNA: TGTGCCAGCAGTGAAGGTGGCAGCTCCTATAATTCACCCCTCCACTTT. Translation: CASSEGGSSYNSPLHF.

The chain links TRBV15 to TRBJ1-1; 7 nucleotides match TRBD1. This CDR3 is built from 12 residues. CDR1 is LNHNV, CDR2 YYDKDF, per germline (reference sequence). Trimming cost V 4 bases and J 7 bases; bases outside gene matches: 3. CDR3: CATSNRDSEAFF. The CDR3 DNA reads as TGTGCCACCAGCAACAGGGACAGTGAAGCTTTCTTT. The full variable domain, its missing parts supplied by reference TRBV15 and TRBJ1-1, is DAMVIQNPRYQVTQFGKPVTLSCSQTLNHNVMYWYQQKSSQAPKLLFHYYDKDFNNEADTPDNFQSRRPNTSFCFLDIRSPGLGDTAMYLCATSNRDSEAFFGQGTRLTVV.

The V call is TRBV5-4, the J call TRBJ2-2; TRBD2 aligns across 8 bases. CDR3 length: 15 residues. Looked up from germline, CDR1 is SGHNT and CDR2 is YYREEE (reference sequence). After removal of 4 bases from V and 7 bases from J, the junction contained 9 bases not matched to a gene. Written as DNA, the CDR3 is TGTGCCAGCAGCCCCAAAGCAGGGACTAGCGGGGAGCTGTTTTTT. Its translation: CASSPKAGTSGELFF.

This sequence joins TRBV29-1 and TRBJ2-5; perhaps TRBD1 as D (8 bases). The V and J ends lost 2 bases and 4 bases respectively, with 11 bases between them. The CDR3 contains 13 residues. Germline V lookup: CDR1 SQVTM, CDR2 ANQGSEA. CDR3 protein: CSVETGGGETQYF. In nucleotides, the CDR3 is TGCAGCGTTGAAACAGGGGGGGGAGAGACCCAGTACTTC.

The chain combines TRBV18 with TRBJ1-1; 7 bases are shared with TRBD1. Germline lookup yields CDR1 KGHSH and CDR2 LQKENI. With 3 bases clipped from V and 0 bases from J, the junction kept 7 bases outside the gene matches. The CDR3 is 16 residues long. The CDR3 sequence: CASSPSRQGVNTEAFF. The DNA of the CDR3 is TGTGCCAGCTCACCCTCGAGACAGGGAGTGAACACTGAAGCTTTCTTT.

V is TRBV28 and J is TRBJ1-6; D uncertain. Trimming stripped 3 bases from V and 0 bases from J, with 6 bases between. The CDR3 covers 15 residues. Germline V CDR1 and CDR2: MDHEN, SYDVKM. CDR3 residues: CASSFPSSYNSPLHF. CDR3 DNA: TGTGCCAGCAGTTTCCCGAGCTCCTATAATTCACCCCTCCACTTT.

The chain couples TRBV6-6 to TRBJ1-5; possibly TRBD1 for D (6 bases). Trimming cost V 2 bases and J 6 bases, with 11 bases left between them. The CDR3 totals 14 residues. Germline V gene lookup returns CDR1 MNHNY and CDR2 SVGAGI (reference sequence). DNA of the CDR3: TGTGCCAGCAGTTACAGACAGGCACCTCAGCCCCAGCATTTT. It translates to CASSYRQAPQPQHF.

J is TRBJ2-3 and V is TRBV6-1; 7 bases line up with TRBD2. Per germline, CDR1 MNHNS and CDR2 SASEGT. The CDR3 consists of 16 residues. The trim removed 2 bases at V and 1 base at J, leaving 6 bases unmatched. The CDR3 protein is CASSERGLAGTDTQYF. The CDR3 region has the DNA TGTGCCAGCAGTGAAAGGGGTCTAGCGGGCACAGATACGCAGTATTTT.

The rearrangement links TRBV28 to TRBJ1-2, with D possibly being TRBD1 (5 bases). The V end lost 7 bases, the J end lost 8 bases, and 14 bases lay between the germline ends. The V gene's germline CDR1 is MDHEN and CDR2 SYDVKM. There are 12 residues in the CDR3. CDR3 DNA: TGTGCCAGCATGAGACAGAGAGGAGGCTACACCTTC. Protein sequence: CASMRQRGGYTF.

V and J are TRBV3-1 (or the pseudogene TRBV3-2) and TRBJ1-6, with 7 bases that match TRBD1. After removal of 2 bases from V and 5 bases from J, the junction contained 3 bases not matched to a gene. Per germline, CDR1 LGHDT and CDR2 YNNKEL (reference sequence). The CDR3 totals 15 residues. This CDR3 is CASSQWDRHNSPLHF. DNA for the CDR3: TGTGCCAGCAGCCAATGGGACAGACATAATTCACCCCTCCACTTT.

This clone was picked up a small number of times. V usage is TRBV6-5 and J usage is TRBJ1-6; the match to TRBD1 covers 11 bases. V lost 6 bases and J lost 9; bases outside the gene matches: 4. Germline V CDR1 and CDR2: MNHEY, SVGAGI. The CDR3 consists of 14 residues. DNA for the CDR3: TGTGCCAGCAGGGAGGGACAGGGGGGTTCACCCCTCCACTTT. This translates into CASREGQGGSPLHF.

Points on this clone: Mismatch with germline at one junction end may stem from a read error. This chain connects TRBV27 to TRBJ2-1; 9 bases align to TRBD2. Germline-derived CDR1 and CDR2 are MNHEY and SMNVEV (reference sequence). The CDR3 loop spans 18 amino acids. The CDR3: CACSFLSVGGGRGDEQFF. The DNA for the CDR3 is TGTGCCTGCAGTTTCCTCTCAGTGGGGGGCGGGAGGGGCGATGAGCAGTTCTTC.

This chain connects TRBV11-2 to TRBJ2-2; no firm D call. The V end was cut by 6 bases, the J end by 1 base, with 9 bases between. Germline V gene data show CDR1 as SGHAT and CDR2 as FQNNGV. The length of the CDR3 is 14 residues. CDR3 DNA sequence: TGTGCCAGCAGTTTGGCAGGGAACACCGGGGAGCTGTTTTTT. Translated, it gives CASSLAGNTGELFF. Full variable domain (rest looked up from reference TRBV11-2 and TRBJ2-2): EAGVAQSPRYKIIEKRQSVAFWCNPISGHATLYWYQQILGQGPKLLIQFQNNGVVDDSQLPKDRFSAERLKGVDSTLKIQPAKLEDSAVYLCASSLAGNTGELFFGEGSRLTVL.

The chain carries TRBV7-6 and TRBJ2-5; a weak D match, TRBD2 (5 bases). CDR1 and CDR2 from the germline V gene are SGHVS and FNYEAQ. This CDR3 is built from 12 residues. V was clipped by 2 bases and J by 10 bases, with 11 bases between them. This chain's CDR3 is CASSLPLGDQYF. In DNA form, the CDR3 reads TGTGCCAGCAGCTTACCTCTCGGGGACCAGTACTTC. Combining the CDR3 with reference TRBV7-6 and TRBJ2-5 gives the whole variable domain GAGVSQSPRYKVTKRGQDVALRCDPISGHVSLYWYRQALGQGPEFLTYFNYEAQQDKSGLPNDRFSAERPEGSISTLTIQRTEQRDSAMYRCASSLPLGDQYFGPGTRLLVL.

The V gene is TRBV9, the J gene TRBJ2-4; possible D gene TRBD2, 5 bases. Germline loops: CDR1 SGDLS, CDR2 YYNGEE. The CDR3 sequence is 16 residues long. V was cut by 4 bases and J by 0 bases, with 14 bases left in between. The CDR3 bases are TGTGCCAGCAGCCCAAACCTGGGAGTAGCCAAAAACATTCAGTACTTC. Translating gives CASSPNLGVAKNIQYF.

The chain is built from TRBV24-1 and TRBJ2-3; 9 positions agree with TRBD2. This CDR3 is 15 amino acids long. Trimming cost V 1 base and J 4 bases; bases outside gene matches: 2. CDR1 is KGHDR and CDR2 is SFDVKD in the germline V gene. CDR3 coding DNA: TGTGCCACCAGTGATTTAGCGGGAGGTTCAGATACGCAGTATTTT. This encodes CATSDLAGGSDTQYF.

The chain carries TRBV7-6 and TRBJ2-7; tentatively, D is TRBD2 (5 bases). Looked up from germline, CDR1 is SGHVS and CDR2 is FNYEAQ. V was shortened by 0 bases and J by 1 base, with 16 bases between the two germline ends. The CDR3 sequence is 17 residues long. CDR3 in DNA: TGTGCCAGCAGCTTAGCGGAGGAGGAGAAAGCTTCCTACGAGCAGTACTTC. Amino acid sequence: CASSLAEEEKASYEQYF.